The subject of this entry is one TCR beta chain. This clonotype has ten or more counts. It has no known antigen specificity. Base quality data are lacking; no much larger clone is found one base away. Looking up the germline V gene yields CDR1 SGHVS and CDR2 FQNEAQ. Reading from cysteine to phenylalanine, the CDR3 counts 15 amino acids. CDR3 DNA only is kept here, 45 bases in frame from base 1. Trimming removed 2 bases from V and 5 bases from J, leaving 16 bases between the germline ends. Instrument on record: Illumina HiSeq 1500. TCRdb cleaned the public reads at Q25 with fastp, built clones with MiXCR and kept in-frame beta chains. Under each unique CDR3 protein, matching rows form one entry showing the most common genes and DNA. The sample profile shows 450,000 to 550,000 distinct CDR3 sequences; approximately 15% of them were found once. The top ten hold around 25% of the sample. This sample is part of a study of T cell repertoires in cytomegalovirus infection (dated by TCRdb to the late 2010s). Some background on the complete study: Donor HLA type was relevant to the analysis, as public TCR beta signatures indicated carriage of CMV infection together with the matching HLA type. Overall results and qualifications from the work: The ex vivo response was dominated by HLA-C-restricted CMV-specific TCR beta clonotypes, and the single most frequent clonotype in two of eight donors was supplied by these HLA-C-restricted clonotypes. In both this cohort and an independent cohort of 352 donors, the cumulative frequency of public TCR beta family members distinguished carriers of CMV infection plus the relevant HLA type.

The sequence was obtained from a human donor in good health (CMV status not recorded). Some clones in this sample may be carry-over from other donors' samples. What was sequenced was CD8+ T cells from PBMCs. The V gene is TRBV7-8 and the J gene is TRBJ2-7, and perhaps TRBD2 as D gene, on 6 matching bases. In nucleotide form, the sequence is TGTGCCAGCAGCTTAAATAGTCCGGGAGTAAACGAGCAGTACTTC. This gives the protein CASSLNSPGVNEQYF.